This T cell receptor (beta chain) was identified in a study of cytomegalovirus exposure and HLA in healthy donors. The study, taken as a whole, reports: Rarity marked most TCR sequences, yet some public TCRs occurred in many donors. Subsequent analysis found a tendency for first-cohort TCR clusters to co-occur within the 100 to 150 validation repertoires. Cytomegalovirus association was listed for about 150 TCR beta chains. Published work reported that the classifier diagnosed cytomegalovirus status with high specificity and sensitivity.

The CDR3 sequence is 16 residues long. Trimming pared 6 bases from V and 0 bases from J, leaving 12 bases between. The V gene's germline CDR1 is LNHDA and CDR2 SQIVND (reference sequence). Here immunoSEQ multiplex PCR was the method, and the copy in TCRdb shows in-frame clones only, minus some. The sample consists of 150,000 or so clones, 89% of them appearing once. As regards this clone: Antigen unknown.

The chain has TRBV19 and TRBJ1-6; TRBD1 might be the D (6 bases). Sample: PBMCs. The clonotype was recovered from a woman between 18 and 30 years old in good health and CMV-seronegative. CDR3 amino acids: CASSSDRNSYNSPLHF. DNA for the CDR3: TGTGCCAGTAGCTCCGACAGGAACTCCTATAATTCACCCCTCCACTTT.